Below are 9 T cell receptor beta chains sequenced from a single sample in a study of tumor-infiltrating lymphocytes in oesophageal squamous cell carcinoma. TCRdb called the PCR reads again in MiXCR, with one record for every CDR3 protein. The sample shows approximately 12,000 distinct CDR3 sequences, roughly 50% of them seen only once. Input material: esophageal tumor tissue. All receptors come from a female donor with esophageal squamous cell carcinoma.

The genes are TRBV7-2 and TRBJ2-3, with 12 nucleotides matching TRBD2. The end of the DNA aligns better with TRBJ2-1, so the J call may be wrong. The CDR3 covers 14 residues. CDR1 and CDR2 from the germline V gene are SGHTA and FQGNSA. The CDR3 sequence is CASRRTSGINEQFF. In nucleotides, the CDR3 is TGTGCCAGCAGACGGACTAGCGGGATCAATGAGCAGTTCTTC.

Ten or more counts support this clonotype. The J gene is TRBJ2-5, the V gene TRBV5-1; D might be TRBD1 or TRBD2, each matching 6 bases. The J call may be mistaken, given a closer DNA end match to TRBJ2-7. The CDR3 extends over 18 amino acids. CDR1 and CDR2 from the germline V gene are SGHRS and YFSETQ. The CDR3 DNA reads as TGCGCCAGCAGCTTCTTGGAACTGAGGGCCGGGGGCCACTACGAGCAGTACTTC. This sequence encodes CASSFLELRAGGHYEQYF.

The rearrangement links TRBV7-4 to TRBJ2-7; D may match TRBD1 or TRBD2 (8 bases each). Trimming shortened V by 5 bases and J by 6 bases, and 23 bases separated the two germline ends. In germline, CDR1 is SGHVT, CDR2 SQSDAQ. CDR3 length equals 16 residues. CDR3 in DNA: TGTGCCAGCAGCCCCGGGGGGGGGGACAGGCCAGGCGAGCAGTACTTC. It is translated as CASSPGGGDRPGEQYF.

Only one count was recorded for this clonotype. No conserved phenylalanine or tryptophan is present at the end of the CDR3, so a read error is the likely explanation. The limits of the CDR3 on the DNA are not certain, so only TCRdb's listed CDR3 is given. CDR3 sequence: CASRWTGNYGYTFGS. The chain recombines TRBV6-6 with TRBJ2-3; the D call in the table, TRBD1, was not verified against the DNA. CDR1 is MNHNY, CDR2 SVGAGI, per germline (reference sequence). The CDR3 length equals 15 residues, ends included.

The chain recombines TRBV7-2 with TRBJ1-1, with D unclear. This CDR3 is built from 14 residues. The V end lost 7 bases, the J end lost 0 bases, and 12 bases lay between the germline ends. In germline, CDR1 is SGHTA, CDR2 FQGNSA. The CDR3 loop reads CASTLRIMNTEAFF. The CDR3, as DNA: TGTGCCAGCACCCTACGTATAATGAACACTGAAGCTTTCTTT.

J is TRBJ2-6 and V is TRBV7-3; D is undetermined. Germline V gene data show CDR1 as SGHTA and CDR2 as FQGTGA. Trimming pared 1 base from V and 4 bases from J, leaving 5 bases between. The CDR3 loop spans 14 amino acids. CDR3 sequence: CASSLMPGANVLTF. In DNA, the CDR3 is TGTGCCAGCAGCTTAATGCCCGGGGCCAACGTCCTGACTTTC.

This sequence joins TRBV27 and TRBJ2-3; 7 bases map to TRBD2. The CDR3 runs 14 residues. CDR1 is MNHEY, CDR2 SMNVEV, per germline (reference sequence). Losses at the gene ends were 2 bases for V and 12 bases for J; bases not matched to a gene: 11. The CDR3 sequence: CASSLGGGRTKQYF. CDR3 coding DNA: TGTGCCAGCAGTTTAGGGGGGGGGAGGACCAAACAGTATTTT.

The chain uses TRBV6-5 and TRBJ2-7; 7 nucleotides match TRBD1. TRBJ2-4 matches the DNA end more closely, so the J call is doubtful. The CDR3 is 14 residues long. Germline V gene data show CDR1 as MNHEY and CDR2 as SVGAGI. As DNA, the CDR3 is TGTGCCAGCAGTAGAACAGGGGCTGGGGACATTCAGTACTTC. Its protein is CASSRTGAGDIQYF.

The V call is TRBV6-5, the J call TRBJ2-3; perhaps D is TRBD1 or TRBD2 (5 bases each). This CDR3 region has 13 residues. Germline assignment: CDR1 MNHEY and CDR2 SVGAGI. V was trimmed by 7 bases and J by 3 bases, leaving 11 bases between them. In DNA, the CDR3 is TGTGCCAGCACCCGGGACCTTACAGATACGCAGTATTTT. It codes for CASTRDLTDTQYF.